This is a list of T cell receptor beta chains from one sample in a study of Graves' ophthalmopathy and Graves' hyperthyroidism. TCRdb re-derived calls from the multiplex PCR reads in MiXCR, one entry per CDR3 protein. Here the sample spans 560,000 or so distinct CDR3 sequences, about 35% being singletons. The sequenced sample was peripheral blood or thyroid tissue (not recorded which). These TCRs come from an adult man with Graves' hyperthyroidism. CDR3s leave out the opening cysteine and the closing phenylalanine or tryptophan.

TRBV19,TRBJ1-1,ASSTGGQGRSF
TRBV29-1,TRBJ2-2,SVRSNTGELF
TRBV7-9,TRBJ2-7,ASSYAGGAYEQY
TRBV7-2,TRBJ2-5,ASSYRRAEETQY
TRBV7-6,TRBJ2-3,ASRETGTGLPTDTQY
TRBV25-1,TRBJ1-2,ASVELQGAGGYT
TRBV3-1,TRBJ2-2,ASSQGAGELF
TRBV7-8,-,ASSLDQRGYHNEQF
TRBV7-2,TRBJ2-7,ASSLKWTKNSYEQY
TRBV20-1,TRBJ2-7,SARDLAASSYEQY
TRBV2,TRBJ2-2,ASKLDRGNRAGELF
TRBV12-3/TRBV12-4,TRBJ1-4,ASSFEDRVNEKLF
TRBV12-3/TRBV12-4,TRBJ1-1,ASSLDRNAEAF
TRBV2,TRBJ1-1,ASNYRGNTEAF
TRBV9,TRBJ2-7,ASSGQGNEQY
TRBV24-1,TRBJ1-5,ATSDTAGGPRNEH
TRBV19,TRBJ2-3,ASSTGQGATDTQY
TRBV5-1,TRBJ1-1,ASSLNAANTEAF
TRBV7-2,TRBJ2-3,ASSLETRADTQY
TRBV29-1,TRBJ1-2,SSLALQGSNGYT
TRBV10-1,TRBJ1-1,ASSESNGLNTEAF
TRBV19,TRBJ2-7,ASSIVGDEQY
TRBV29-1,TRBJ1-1,SVEWQKTEAF
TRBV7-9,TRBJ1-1,ASSLVAGLGTEAF
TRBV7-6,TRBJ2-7,ASSLKLAATSTDTQY
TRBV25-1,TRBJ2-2,ASNTGEHGELF
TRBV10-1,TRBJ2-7,ASMDTSYEQY
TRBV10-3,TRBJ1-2,AISESGQNGYT
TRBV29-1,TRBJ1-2,SVGDRGLN
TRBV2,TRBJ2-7,ASMGAVQQY
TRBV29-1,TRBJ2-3,SVGGSGVSTDTQY
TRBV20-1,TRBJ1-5,SAPDTYQETQH
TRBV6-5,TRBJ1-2,ASSSTDGYYGYT
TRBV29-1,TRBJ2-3,SVYKDSTDTQY
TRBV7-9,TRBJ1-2,ASSLAGVFNGYT
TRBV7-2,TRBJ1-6,ASSPPGQYNSPLH
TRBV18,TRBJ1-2,ASSPETDYGYT
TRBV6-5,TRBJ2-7,ASSEGAAPEQY
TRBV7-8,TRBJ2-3,ASSSGRGTDTQY
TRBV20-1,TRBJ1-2,SASSTGPTYGYT
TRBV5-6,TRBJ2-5,ASSLVGTGTGETQY
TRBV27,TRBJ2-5,ASSTVAGGQETQY
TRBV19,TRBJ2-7,ASTPTSGRANGYEQY
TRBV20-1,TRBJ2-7,SAAGEGAYEQY
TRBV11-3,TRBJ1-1,ASSPRTGVLTEAF
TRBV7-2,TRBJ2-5,ASSLYQGPETQY
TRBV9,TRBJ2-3,ASSVEGGLDTQY
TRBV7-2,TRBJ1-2,ASSSQPDRDRTNYGYT
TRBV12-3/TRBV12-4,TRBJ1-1,ASSLGQIREAF
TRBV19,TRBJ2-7,ASSELLAALAEQY
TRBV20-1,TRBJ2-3,SARNRVKNTQY
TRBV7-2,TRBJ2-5,ASSPGQGALETQY
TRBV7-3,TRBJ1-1,ASSPGDLGTEAF
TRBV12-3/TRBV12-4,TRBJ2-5,ASSFSYQETQY
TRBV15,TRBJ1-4,ATSPLTPFLADEKLF
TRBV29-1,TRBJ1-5,SVGQTNQPQH
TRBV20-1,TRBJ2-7,SARGGVGGTTYEQY